This T cell receptor beta chain was observed in a study of OX40 agonist ivuxolimab in advanced cancers. TCRdb's copy holds only in-frame clones and misses some; the assay was immunoSEQ multiplex PCR. Of 80,000 to 95,000 clones in the sample, more than 75% are singletons; the top ten hold around 0.71%. V was shortened by 3 bases and J by 2 bases, with 7 bases between the two germline ends. Germline values: CDR1 MNHEY, CDR2 SMNVEV (reference sequence). The CDR3 has 13 amino acids. The TCR sequence derives from an adult with an advanced solid tumor such as melanoma, head and neck, liver or kidney cancer. Here the sequenced sample was CD4+ or CD8+ T cells sorted from blood, taken in a trial of the OX40 agonist ivuxolimab. The chain carries TRBV27 and TRBJ2-5, with D possibly being TRBD2 (5 bases). This CDR3 is CASSLPGQETQYF. DNA for the CDR3: TGTGCCAGCAGTTTGCCGGGACAAGAGACCCAGTACTTC.